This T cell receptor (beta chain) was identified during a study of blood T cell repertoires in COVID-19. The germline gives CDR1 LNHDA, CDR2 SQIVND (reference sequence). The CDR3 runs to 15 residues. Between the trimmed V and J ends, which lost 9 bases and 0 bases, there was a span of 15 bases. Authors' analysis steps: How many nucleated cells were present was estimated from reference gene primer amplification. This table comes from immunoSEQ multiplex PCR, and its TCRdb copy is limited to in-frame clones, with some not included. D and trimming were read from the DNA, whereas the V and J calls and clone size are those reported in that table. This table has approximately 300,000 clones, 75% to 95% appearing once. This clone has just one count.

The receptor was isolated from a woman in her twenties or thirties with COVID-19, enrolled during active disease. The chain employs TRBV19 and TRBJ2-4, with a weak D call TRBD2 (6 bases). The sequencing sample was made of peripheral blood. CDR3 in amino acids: CASSGQGLAKNIQYF. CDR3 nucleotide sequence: TGTGCCAGCTCGGGGCAGGGACTAGCCAAAAACATTCAGTACTTC. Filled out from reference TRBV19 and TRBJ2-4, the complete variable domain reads DGGITQSPKYLFRKEGQNVTLSCEQNLNHDAMYWYRQDPGQGLRLIYYSQIVNDFQKGDIAEGYSVSREKKESFPLTVTSAQKNPTAFYLCASSGQGLAKNIQYFGAGTRLSVL.